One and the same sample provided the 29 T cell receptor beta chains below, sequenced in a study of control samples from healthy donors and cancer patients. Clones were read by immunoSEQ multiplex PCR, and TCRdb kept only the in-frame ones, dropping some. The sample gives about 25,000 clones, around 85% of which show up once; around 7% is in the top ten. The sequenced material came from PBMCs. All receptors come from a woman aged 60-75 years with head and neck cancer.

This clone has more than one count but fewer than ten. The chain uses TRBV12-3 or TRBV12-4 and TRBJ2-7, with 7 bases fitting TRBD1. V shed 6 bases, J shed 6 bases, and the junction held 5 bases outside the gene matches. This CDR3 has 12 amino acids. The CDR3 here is CASSDPGGEQYF. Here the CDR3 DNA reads TGTGCCAGCAGCGACCCAGGGGGCGAGCAGTACTTC.

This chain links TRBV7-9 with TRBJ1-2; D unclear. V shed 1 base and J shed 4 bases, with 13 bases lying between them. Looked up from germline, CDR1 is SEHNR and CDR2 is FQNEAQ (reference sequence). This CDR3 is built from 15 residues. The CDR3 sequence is CASSLETASPYGYTF. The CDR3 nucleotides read TGTGCCAGCAGCTTAGAAACTGCCAGTCCCTATGGCTACACCTTC. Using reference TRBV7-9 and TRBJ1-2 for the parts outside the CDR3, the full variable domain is DTGVSQNPRHKITKRGQNVTFRCDPISEHNRLYWYRQTLGQGPEFLTYFQNEAQLEKSRLLSDRFSAERPKGSFSTLEIQRTEQGDSAMYLCASSLETASPYGYTFGSGTRLTVV.

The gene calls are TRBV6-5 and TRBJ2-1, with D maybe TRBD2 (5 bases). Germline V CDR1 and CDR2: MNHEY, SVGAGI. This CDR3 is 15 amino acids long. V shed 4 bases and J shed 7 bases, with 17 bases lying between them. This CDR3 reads CASSSSSYQGNEQFF. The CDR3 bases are TGTGCCAGCAGTTCTAGCTCGTATCAAGGGAATGAGCAGTTCTTC.

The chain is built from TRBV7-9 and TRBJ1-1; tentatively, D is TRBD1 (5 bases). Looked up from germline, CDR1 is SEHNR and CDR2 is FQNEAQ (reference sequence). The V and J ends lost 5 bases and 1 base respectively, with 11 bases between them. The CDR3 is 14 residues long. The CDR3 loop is CASSLGLTNTEAFF. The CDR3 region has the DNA TGTGCCAGCAGCCTGGGACTGACGAACACTGAAGCTTTCTTT. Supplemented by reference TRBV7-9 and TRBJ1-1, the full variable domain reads DTGVSQNPRHKITKRGQNVTFRCDPISEHNRLYWYRQTLGQGPEFLTYFQNEAQLEKSRLLSDRFSAERPKGSFSTLEIQRTEQGDSAMYLCASSLGLTNTEAFFGQGTRLTVV.

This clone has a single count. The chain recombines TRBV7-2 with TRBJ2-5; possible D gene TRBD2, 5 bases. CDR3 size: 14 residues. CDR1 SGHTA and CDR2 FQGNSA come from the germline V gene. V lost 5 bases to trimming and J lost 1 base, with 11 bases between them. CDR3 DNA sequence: TGTGCCAGCAGCCCTGGACTGCTCCAAGAGACCCAGTACTTC. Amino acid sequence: CASSPGLLQETQYF.

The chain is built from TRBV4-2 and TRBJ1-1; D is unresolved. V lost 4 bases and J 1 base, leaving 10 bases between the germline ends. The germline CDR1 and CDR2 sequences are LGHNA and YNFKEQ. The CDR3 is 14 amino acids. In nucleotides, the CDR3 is TGTGCCAGCAGCCTGCGCACGGAGAACACTGAAGCTTTCTTT. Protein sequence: CASSLRTENTEAFF.

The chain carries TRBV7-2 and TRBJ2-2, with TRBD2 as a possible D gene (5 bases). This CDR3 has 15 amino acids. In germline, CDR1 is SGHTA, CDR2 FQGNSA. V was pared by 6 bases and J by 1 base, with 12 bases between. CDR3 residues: CASRRAPVNTGELFF. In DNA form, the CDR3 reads TGTGCCAGCAGGAGGGCGCCAGTGAACACCGGGGAGCTGTTTTTT. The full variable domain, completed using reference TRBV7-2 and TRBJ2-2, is GAGVSQSPSNKVTEKGKDVELRCDPISGHTALYWYRQSLGQGLEFLIYFQGNSAPDKSGLPSDRFSAERTGGSVSTLTIQRTQQEDSAVYLCASRRAPVNTGELFFGEGSRLTVL.

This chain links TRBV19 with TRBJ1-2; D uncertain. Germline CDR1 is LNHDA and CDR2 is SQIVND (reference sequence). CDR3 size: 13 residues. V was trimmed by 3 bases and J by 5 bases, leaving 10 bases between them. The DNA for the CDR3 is TGTGCCAGTAGTATTACAGCCTTTTATGGCTACACCTTC. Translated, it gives CASSITAFYGYTF.

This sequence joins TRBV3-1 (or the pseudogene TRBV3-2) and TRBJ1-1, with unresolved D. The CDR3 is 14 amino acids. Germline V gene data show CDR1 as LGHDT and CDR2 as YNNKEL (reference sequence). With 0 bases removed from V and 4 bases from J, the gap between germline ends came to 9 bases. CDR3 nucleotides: TGTGCCAGCAGCCAAGAAGGTGGAAGCACTGAAGCTTTCTTT. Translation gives CASSQEGGSTEAFF.

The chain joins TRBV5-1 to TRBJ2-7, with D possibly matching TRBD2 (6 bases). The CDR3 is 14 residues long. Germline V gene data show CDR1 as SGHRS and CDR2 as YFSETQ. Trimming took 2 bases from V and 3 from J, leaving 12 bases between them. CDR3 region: CASSFGGYDYEQYF. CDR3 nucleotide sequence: TGCGCCAGCAGCTTCGGGGGTTACGACTACGAGCAGTACTTC.

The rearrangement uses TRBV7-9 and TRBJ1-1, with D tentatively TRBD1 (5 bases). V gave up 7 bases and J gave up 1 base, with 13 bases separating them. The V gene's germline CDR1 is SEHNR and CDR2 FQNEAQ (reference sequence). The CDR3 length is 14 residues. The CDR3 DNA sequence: TGTGCCAGCACTCCTTTAGGGACGAACACTGAAGCTTTCTTT. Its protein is CASTPLGTNTEAFF.

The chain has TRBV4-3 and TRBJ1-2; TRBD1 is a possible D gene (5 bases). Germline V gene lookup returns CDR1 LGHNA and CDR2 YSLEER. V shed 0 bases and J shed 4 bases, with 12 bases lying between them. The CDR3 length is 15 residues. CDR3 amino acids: CASSQDYGTIYGYTF. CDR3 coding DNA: TGCGCCAGCAGCCAAGACTATGGGACGATCTATGGCTACACCTTC.

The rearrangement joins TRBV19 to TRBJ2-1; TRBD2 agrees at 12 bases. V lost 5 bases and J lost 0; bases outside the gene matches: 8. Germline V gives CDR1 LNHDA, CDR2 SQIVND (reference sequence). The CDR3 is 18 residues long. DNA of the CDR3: TGTGCCAGTAGTCCGCAAGGACTAGCGGGGTTCTCCTACAATGAGCAGTTCTTC. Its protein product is CASSPQGLAGFSYNEQFF.

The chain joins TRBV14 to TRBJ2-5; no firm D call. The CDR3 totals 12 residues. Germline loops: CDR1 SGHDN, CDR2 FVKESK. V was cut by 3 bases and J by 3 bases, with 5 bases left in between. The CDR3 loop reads CASSHAKETQYF. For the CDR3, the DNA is TGTGCCAGCAGCCATGCTAAAGAGACCCAGTACTTC. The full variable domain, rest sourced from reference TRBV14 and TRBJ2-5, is EAGVTQFPSHSVIEKGQTVTLRCDPISGHDNLYWYRRVMGKEIKFLLHFVKESKQDESGMPNNRFLAERTGGTYSTLKVQPAELEDSGVYFCASSHAKETQYFGPGTRLLVL.

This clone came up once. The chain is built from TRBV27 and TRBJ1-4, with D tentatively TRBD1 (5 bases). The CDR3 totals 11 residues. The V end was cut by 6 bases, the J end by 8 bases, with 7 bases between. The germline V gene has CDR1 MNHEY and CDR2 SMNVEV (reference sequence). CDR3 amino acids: CASRGGEKLFF. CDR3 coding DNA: TGTGCCAGCAGGGGGGGGGAAAAACTGTTTTTT.

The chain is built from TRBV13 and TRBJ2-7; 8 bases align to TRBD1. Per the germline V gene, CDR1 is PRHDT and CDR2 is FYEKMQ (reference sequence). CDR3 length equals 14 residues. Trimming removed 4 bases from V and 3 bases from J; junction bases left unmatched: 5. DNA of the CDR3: TGTGCCAGCAGCTCCACCAGGGGGCTCTACGAGCAGTACTTC. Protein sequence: CASSSTRGLYEQYF.

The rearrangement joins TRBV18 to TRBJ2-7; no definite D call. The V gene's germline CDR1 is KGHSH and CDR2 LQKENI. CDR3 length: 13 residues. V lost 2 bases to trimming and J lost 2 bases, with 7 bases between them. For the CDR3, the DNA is TGTGCCAGCTCACCAGGGCTAGCCTACGAGCAGTACTTC. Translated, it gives CASSPGLAYEQYF.

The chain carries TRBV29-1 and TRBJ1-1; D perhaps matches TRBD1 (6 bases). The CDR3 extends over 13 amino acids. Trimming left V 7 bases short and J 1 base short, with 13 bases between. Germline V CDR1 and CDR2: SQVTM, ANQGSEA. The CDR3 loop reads CSGGGRANTEAFF. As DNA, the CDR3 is TGCAGCGGGGGGGGCAGGGCGAACACTGAAGCTTTCTTT.

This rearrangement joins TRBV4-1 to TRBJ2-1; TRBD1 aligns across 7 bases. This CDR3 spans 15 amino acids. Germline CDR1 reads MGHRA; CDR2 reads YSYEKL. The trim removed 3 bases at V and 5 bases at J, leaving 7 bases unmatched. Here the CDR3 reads CASSQRQGEHNEQFF. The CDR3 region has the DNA TGCGCCAGCAGCCAGAGACAGGGCGAACACAATGAGCAGTTCTTC.

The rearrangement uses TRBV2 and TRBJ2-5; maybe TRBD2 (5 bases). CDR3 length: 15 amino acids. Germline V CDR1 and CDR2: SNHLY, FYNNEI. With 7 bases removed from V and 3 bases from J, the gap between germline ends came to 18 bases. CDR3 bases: TGTGCCAGCAATACAAGGGTCGGGGTCGAAGAGACCCAGTACTTC. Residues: CASNTRVGVEETQYF. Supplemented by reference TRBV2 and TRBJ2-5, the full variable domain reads EPEVTQTPSHQVTQMGQEVILRCVPISNHLYFYWYRQILGQKVEFLVSFYNNEISEKSEIFDDQFSVERPDGSNFTLKIRSTKLEDSAMYFCASNTRVGVEETQYFGPGTRLLVL.

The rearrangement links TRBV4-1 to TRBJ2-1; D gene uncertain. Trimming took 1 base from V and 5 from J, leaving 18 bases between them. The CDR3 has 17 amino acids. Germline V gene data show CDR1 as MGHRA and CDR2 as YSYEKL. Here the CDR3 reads CASSQAFLGTADNEQFF. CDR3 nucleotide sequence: TGCGCCAGCAGCCAAGCCTTCTTAGGTACAGCCGACAATGAGCAGTTCTTC.

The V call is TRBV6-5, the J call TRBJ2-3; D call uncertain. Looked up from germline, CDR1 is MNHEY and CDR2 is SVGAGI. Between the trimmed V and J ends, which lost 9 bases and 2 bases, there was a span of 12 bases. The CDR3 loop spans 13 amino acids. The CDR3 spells CASGRDFTDTQYF. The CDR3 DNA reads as TGTGCCAGTGGCAGAGACTTCACAGATACGCAGTATTTT.

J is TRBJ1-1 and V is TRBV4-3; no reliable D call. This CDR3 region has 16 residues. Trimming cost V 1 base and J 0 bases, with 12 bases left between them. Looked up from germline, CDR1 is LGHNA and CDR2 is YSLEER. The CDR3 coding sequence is TGCGCCAGCAGCCAAGGTCCCGGAGGGATGAACACTGAAGCTTTCTTT. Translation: CASSQGPGGMNTEAFF.

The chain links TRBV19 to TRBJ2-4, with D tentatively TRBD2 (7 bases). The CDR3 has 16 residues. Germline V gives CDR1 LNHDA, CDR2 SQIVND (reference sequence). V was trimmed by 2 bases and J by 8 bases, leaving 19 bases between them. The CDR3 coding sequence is TGTGCCAGTAGTATAAGGGGCCGGGGGGCGGTGGACATTCAGTACTTC. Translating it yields CASSIRGRGAVDIQYF.

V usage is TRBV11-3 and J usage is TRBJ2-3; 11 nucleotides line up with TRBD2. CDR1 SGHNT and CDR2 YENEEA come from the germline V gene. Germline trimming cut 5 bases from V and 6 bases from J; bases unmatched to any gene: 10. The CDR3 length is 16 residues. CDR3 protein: CASSRGTSGRSDTQYF. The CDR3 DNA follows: TGTGCCAGCAGCCGCGGGACTAGCGGTCGTTCGGATACGCAGTATTTT. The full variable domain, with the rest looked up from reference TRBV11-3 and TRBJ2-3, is EAGVVQSPRYKIIEKKQPVAFWCNPISGHNTLYWYLQNLGQGPELLIRYENEEAVDDSQLPKDRFSAERLKGVDSTLKIQPAELGDSAVYLCASSRGTSGRSDTQYFGPGTRLTVL.

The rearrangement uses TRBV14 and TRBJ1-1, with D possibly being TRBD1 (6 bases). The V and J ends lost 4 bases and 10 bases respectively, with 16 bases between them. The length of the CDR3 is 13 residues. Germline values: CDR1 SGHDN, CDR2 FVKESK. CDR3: CASSPQQGPRAFF. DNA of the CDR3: TGTGCCAGCAGCCCTCAACAGGGTCCGAGAGCTTTCTTT. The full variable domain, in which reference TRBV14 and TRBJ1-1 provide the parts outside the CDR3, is EAGVTQFPSHSVIEKGQTVTLRCDPISGHDNLYWYRRVMGKEIKFLLHFVKESKQDESGMPNNRFLAERTGGTYSTLKVQPAELEDSGVYFCASSPQQGPRAFFGQGTRLTVV.

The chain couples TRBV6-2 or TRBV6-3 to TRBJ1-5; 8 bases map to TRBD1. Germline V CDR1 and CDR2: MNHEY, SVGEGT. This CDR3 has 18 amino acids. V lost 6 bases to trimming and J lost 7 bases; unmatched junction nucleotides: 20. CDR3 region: CASSPRWGRTGWEQPQHF. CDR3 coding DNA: TGTGCCAGCAGCCCCCGGTGGGGTCGGACAGGGTGGGAACAGCCCCAGCATTTT.

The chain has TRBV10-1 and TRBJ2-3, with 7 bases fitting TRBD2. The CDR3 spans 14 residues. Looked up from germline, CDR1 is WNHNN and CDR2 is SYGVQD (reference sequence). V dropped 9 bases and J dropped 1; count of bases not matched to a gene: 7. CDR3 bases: TGCGCCAGTCCCAGCGGGATGGGCACAGATACGCAGTATTTT. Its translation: CASPSGMGTDTQYF.

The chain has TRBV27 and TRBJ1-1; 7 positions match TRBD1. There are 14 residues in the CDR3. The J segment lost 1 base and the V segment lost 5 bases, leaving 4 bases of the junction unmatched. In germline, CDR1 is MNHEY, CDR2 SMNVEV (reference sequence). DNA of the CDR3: TGTGCCAGCAGTCCTGCAGGGGGGAACACTGAAGCTTTCTTT. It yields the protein CASSPAGGNTEAFF.